This passage covers 27 T cell receptor beta chains from one sample sequenced in a study of long-term antiretroviral therapy in people with HIV. Run at survey level, the immunoSEQ assay was version v3.0. Repertoires were generated with immunoSEQ multiplex PCR, while TCRdb's copy carries only in-frame clones and drops some. The sample consists of approximately 17,000 clones, just under 80% of them appearing once. The sequencing here drew on unsorted PBMCs, taken around 3.2 years after starting antiretroviral therapy. These receptors were taken from a woman in her forties with HIV.

The chain employs TRBV5-6 and TRBJ1-5; no clear D. The CDR3 is 15 residues long. V lost 4 bases and J 0 bases, leaving 11 bases between the germline ends. Germline CDR1 is SGHDT and CDR2 is YYEEEE. CDR3 nucleotide sequence: TGTGCCAGCAGCGTTTCGGGGTATAGCAATCAGCCCCAGCATTTT. This codes for CASSVSGYSNQPQHF.

The rearrangement joins TRBV6-5 to TRBJ2-7, with TRBD1 identical over 8 bases. Per germline, CDR1 MNHEY and CDR2 SVGAGI. V dropped 7 bases and J dropped 5; count of bases not matched to a gene: 10. The CDR3 has 14 residues. CDR3 region: CASTRDRRVHEQYF. The CDR3 coding sequence is TGTGCCAGCACGCGGGACAGGAGGGTTCACGAGCAGTACTTC.

The V gene is TRBV6-5, the J gene TRBJ2-1; 11 nucleotides agree with TRBD2. The CDR3 totals 15 residues. Looked up from germline, CDR1 is MNHEY and CDR2 is SVGAGI. J lost 2 bases, V lost 6 bases, and 3 bases had no gene match. This chain's CDR3 is CASSLSGGAYNEQFF. Written as DNA, the CDR3 is TGTGCCAGCAGCCTTAGCGGGGGGGCCTACAATGAGCAGTTCTTC.

The chain combines TRBV10-1 with TRBJ2-5; D uncertain. V was cut by 5 bases and J by 2 bases, with 9 bases left in between. Germline lookup yields CDR1 WNHNN and CDR2 SYGVQD (reference sequence). This CDR3 comprises 13 residues. As DNA, the CDR3 is TGCGCCAGCAGTCTGGGCAGGCAAGAGACCCAGTACTTC. Encoded protein: CASSLGRQETQYF.

The chain joins TRBV5-4 to TRBJ1-2; TRBD1 matches at 11 bases. This CDR3 comprises 13 residues. The V gene end was trimmed by 5 bases and the J gene end by 8 bases; junction bases not matched to a gene: 5. The germline CDR1 and CDR2 sequences are SGHNT and YYREEE (reference sequence). CDR3 loop: CASRFRDRGGYTF. The CDR3 bases are TGTGCCAGCAGATTCCGGGACAGGGGGGGCTACACCTTC.

The chain is built from TRBV6-5 and TRBJ1-4; 9 bases fit TRBD1. J gave up 7 bases and V 7 bases, and 10 bases lay outside the gene matches. CDR3 size: 15 residues. The germline gives CDR1 MNHEY, CDR2 SVGAGI. Here the CDR3 reads CASKNLQGALEKLFF. CDR3 bases: TGTGCCAGCAAAAATCTACAGGGGGCGCTTGAAAAACTGTTTTTT.

This chain links TRBV5-1 with TRBJ1-3, with D unclear. Germline lookup yields CDR1 SGHRS and CDR2 YFSETQ. Trimming took off 4 bases at V and 2 bases at J, with 19 bases between the two ends. This CDR3 is 17 amino acids long. CDR3: CASSPTSGVYTGNTIYF. The CDR3 nucleotides read TGCGCCAGCAGCCCCACAAGCGGGGTCTATACTGGAAACACCATATATTTT.

The rearrangement joins TRBV5-6 to TRBJ1-2, with 8 positions matching TRBD1. V shed 2 bases and J 9 bases; nucleotides not matched to a gene: 21. Germline V CDR1 and CDR2: SGHDT, YYEEEE. CDR3 length equals 18 residues. This CDR3 reads CASSFSTGDALNYLRYTF. CDR3 coding DNA: TGTGCCAGCAGCTTCTCGACAGGGGACGCCCTCAACTACCTTCGCTACACCTTC.

J is TRBJ2-7 and V is TRBV18; the match to TRBD2 covers 9 bases. The CDR3 length is 13 residues. The V segment lost 0 bases and the J segment 7 bases; nucleotides outside the gene matches: 1. The germline gives CDR1 KGHSH, CDR2 LQKENI. CDR3 sequence (DNA): TGTGCCAGCTCACCACCGGCGGGAGGGGAGCAGTACTTC. Its protein is CASSPPAGGEQYF.

This clone qualifies as medium-sized. The rearrangement joins TRBV10-3 to TRBJ1-2, with 7 bases lining up with TRBD1. Trimming cost V 2 bases and J 3 bases; bases outside gene matches: 3. This CDR3 is built from 14 residues. Germline CDR1 reads ENHRY; CDR2 reads SYGVKD. DNA of the CDR3: TGTGCCATCAGTGAGAGAACAGGGGACTATGGCTACACCTTC. Its protein is CAISERTGDYGYTF.

This clone was detected only a few times. The DNA of the CDR3 is TGTGCCAGCTCCACCAAGGCCCGCTCCTATAATTCACCCCTCCACTTT. Translating it yields CASSTKARSYNSPLHF. V usage is TRBV27 and J usage is TRBJ1-6; D is uncertain. Germline loops: CDR1 MNHEY, CDR2 SMNVEV (reference sequence). Between the trimmed V and J ends, which lost 8 bases and 0 bases, there was a span of 14 bases. The CDR3 contains 16 residues.

The chain is built from TRBV7-9 and TRBJ1-2, with D possibly TRBD1 on 5 matching bases. With 5 bases removed from V and 2 bases from J, the gap between germline ends came to 12 bases. The CDR3 consists of 14 residues. Germline values: CDR1 SEHNR, CDR2 FQNEAQ (reference sequence). The CDR3 loop reads CASSPGRQNYGYTF. CDR3 in DNA: TGTGCCAGCAGCCCGGGACGGCAGAACTATGGCTACACCTTC.

The J gene is TRBJ2-1, the V gene TRBV7-9; 12 nucleotides match TRBD2. The germline gives CDR1 SEHNR, CDR2 FQNEAQ (reference sequence). Trimming took 5 bases from V and 13 from J; bases not matched to a gene: 9. The CDR3 is 14 residues long. For the CDR3, the DNA is TGTGCCAGCAGCCGCGGACTAGCGGGGAGCCCACAGTTCTTC. Its translation: CASSRGLAGSPQFF. The full variable domain, its missing parts supplied by reference TRBV7-9 and TRBJ2-1, is DTGVSQNPRHKITKRGQNVTFRCDPISEHNRLYWYRQTLGQGPEFLTYFQNEAQLEKSRLLSDRFSAERPKGSFSTLEIQRTEQGDSAMYLCASSRGLAGSPQFFGPGTRLTVL.

V gene TRBV5-1 combines with J gene TRBJ1-1; a weak D match, TRBD1 (6 bases). The V and J ends lost 1 base and 1 base respectively, with 14 bases between them. The CDR3 contains 16 residues. Germline V gene sequence: CDR1 SGHRS, CDR2 YFSETQ. The CDR3 nucleotides read TGCGCCAGCAGCTTGAGCCTGGGACAAACGAACACTGAAGCTTTCTTT. Its translation is CASSLSLGQTNTEAFF.

V usage is TRBV7-2 and J usage is TRBJ1-4; a possible D gene is TRBD1 (6 bases). V was clipped by 2 bases and J by 0 bases, with 19 bases between them. There are 19 residues in the CDR3. CDR1 and CDR2 from the germline V gene are SGHTA and FQGNSA. CDR3 sequence reads: CASSLRVSRGPATNEKLFF. Here the CDR3 DNA reads TGTGCCAGCAGCTTACGGGTAAGCAGGGGACCTGCAACTAATGAAAAACTGTTTTTT.

V usage is TRBV10-1 and J usage is TRBJ1-4; TRBD1 matches 9 bases. J lost 7 bases, V lost 3 bases, and 12 bases had no gene match. The CDR3 is 17 residues long. Germline CDR1 reads WNHNN; CDR2 reads SYGVQD (reference sequence). The CDR3 protein is CASSDGTGIDLGEKLFF. The CDR3 nucleotides are TGCGCCAGCAGTGATGGGACAGGGATCGACCTTGGTGAAAAACTGTTTTTT.

This chain joins TRBV7-2 and TRBJ1-4; 9 nucleotides agree with TRBD1. The J segment lost 7 bases and the V segment lost 5 bases, leaving 8 bases of the junction unmatched. This CDR3 comprises 15 residues. The germline V gene encodes CDR1 SGHTA and CDR2 FQGNSA. This chain's CDR3 is CASSPRDRVSEKLFF. The CDR3 DNA reads as TGTGCCAGCAGCCCCCGGGACAGGGTGTCTGAAAAACTGTTTTTT.

This clone was seen a few times. The CDR3 spells CASSLTRNTEAFF. In DNA, the CDR3 is TGTGCCAGCAGTTTAACCCGCAACACTGAAGCTTTCTTT. The chain uses TRBV27 and TRBJ1-1, with D unclear. This CDR3 region has 13 residues. V was pared by 2 bases and J by 2 bases, with 6 bases between. Germline assignment: CDR1 MNHEY and CDR2 SMNVEV (reference sequence).

J is TRBJ1-6 and V is TRBV6-5, with TRBD1 as a possible D gene (5 bases). The CDR3 covers 15 residues. The germline V gene has CDR1 MNHEY and CDR2 SVGAGI. Between the trimmed V and J ends, which lost 3 bases and 6 bases, there was a span of 12 bases. The CDR3 here is CASSYLTELNSPLHF. CDR3 nucleotide sequence: TGTGCCAGCAGTTATTTGACAGAACTTAATTCACCCCTCCACTTT.

This clone was seen just once. This chain links TRBV9 with TRBJ2-7, with 8 bases identical to TRBD1. Germline-derived CDR1 and CDR2 are SGDLS and YYNGEE. The CDR3 contains 14 residues. Trimming at V came to 5 bases and at J to 2 bases, leaving 6 bases not matched to a gene. CDR3 DNA: TGTGCCAGCAGGGTATGGGGACAGGCCTACGAGCAGTACTTC. This gives the protein CASRVWGQAYEQYF.

As DNA, the CDR3 is TGCGCCAGCAGCACCGACTATTTCTACAATGAGCAGTTCTTC. It encodes CASSTDYFYNEQFF. This chain connects TRBV5-1 to TRBJ2-1, with D perhaps matching TRBD2 (5 bases). Germline CDR1 and CDR2: SGHRS and YFSETQ. CDR3 length equals 14 residues. Trimming stripped 4 bases from V and 3 bases from J, with 11 bases between.

The V and J genes are TRBV6-6 and TRBJ2-7; the D is unclear. This CDR3 is 13 amino acids long. CDR1 and CDR2 (germline): MNHNY, SVGAGI (reference sequence). With 2 bases removed from V and 4 bases from J, the gap between germline ends came to 9 bases. The CDR3 DNA follows: TGTGCCAGCAGTTACCGGCAGTTATACGAGCAGTACTTC. Amino acid sequence: CASSYRQLYEQYF.

The CDR3 spells CASSVKVNTEAFF. The CDR3, as DNA: TGCGCCAGCAGTGTGAAAGTGAACACTGAAGCTTTCTTT. The chain couples TRBV10-2 to TRBJ1-1; D unresolved. Germline CDR1 reads WSHSY; CDR2 reads SAAADI. Trimming stripped 4 bases from V and 0 bases from J, with 6 bases between. The length of the CDR3 is 13 residues.

The CDR3 coding sequence is TGCGCCAGCATGTCGGGGGCCGCTGAAGCTTTCTTT. Its protein product is CASMSGAAEAFF. V usage is TRBV5-1 and J usage is TRBJ1-1; TRBD1 is a possible D gene (6 bases). CDR1 is SGHRS, CDR2 YFSETQ, per germline. The length of the CDR3 is 12 residues. Trimming took off 6 bases at V and 6 bases at J, with 12 bases between the two ends.

The CDR3 bases are TGTGCCTGGACGACAGGGAGGTATGGCTACACCTTC. Amino acid sequence: CAWTTGRYGYTF. This chain uses TRBV30 with TRBJ1-2; TRBD1 matches at 7 bases. V gave up 4 bases and J gave up 5 bases; unmatched junction bases: 4. This CDR3 comprises 12 residues. Germline CDR1 GTSNPN, CDR2 SVGIG (reference sequence).

The V call is TRBV27, the J call TRBJ1-5, with 9 bases identical to TRBD1. CDR3 length: 15 residues. The germline V gene has CDR1 MNHEY and CDR2 SMNVEV (reference sequence). V shed 9 bases and J 3 bases; nucleotides not matched to a gene: 9. The chain's CDR3 is CASRPGTGHNQPQHF. The DNA of the CDR3 is TGTGCCAGTAGACCTGGGACAGGGCACAATCAGCCCCAGCATTTT.

The gene calls are TRBV5-1 and TRBJ1-1; D perhaps matches TRBD1 (6 bases). Per the germline V gene, CDR1 is SGHRS and CDR2 is YFSETQ. CDR3 length equals 13 residues. V lost 5 bases to trimming and J lost 1 base, with 9 bases between them. CDR3 DNA: TGCGCCAGCAGTCCCAGGGGGAACACTGAAGCTTTCTTT. Translated: CASSPRGNTEAFF.